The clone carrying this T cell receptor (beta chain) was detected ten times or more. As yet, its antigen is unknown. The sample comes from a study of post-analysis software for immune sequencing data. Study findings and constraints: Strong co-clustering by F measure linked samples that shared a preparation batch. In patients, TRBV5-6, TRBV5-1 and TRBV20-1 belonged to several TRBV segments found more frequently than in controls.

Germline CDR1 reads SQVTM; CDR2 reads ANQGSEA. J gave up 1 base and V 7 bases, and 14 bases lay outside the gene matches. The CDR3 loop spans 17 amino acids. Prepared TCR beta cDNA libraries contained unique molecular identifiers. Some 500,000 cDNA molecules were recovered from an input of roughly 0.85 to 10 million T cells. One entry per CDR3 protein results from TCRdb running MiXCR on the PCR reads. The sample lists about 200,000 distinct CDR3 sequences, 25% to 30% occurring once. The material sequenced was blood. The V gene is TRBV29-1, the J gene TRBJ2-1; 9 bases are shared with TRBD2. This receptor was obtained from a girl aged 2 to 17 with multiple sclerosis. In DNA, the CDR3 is TGCAGCGCAGCCGGGACTAGCCCCACGGCATCCTACAATGAGCAGTTCTTC. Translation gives CSAAGTSPTASYNEQFF.